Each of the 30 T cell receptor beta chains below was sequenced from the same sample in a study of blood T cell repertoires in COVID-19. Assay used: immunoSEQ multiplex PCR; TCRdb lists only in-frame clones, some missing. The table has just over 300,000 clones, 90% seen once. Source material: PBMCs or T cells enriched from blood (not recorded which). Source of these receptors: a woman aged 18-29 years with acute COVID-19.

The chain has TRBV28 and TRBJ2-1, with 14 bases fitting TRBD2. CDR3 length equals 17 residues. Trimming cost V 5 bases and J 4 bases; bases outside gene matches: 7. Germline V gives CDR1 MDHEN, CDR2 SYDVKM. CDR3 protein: CASSPRLAGGTYNEQFF. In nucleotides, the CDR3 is TGTGCCAGCAGTCCAAGACTAGCGGGAGGGACTTACAATGAGCAGTTCTTC.

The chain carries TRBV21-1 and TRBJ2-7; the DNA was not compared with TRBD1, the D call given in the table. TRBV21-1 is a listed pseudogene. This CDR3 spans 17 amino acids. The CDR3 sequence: CASSNHPRGTKPYEQYF. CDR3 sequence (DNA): TGTGCCAGCAGCAACCACCCACGAGGGACAAAGCCCTACGAGCAGTACTTC.

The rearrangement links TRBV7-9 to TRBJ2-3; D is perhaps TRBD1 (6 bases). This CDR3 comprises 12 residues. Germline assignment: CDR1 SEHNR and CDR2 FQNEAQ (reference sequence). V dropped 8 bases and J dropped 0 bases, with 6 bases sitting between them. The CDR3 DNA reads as TGTGCCAGCCAGGGGAGCACAGATACGCAGTATTTT. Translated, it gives CASQGSTDTQYF. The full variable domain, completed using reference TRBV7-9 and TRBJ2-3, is DTGVSQNPRHKITKRGQNVTFRCDPISEHNRLYWYRQTLGQGPEFLTYFQNEAQLEKSRLLSDRFSAERPKGSFSTLEIQRTEQGDSAMYLCASQGSTDTQYFGPGTRLTVL.

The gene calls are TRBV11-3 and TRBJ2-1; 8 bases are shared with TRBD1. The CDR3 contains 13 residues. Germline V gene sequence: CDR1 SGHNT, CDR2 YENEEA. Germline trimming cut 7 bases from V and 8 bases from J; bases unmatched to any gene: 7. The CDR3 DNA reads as TGTGCCAGCACGGGACAGGTAATTCATGAGCAGTTCTTC. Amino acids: CASTGQVIHEQFF.

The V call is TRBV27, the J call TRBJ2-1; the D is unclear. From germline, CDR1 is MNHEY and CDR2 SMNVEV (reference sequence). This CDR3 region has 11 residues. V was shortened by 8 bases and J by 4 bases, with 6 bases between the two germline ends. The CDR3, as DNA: TGTGCCAGCTTCAAATACAATGAGCAGTTCTTC. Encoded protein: CASFKYNEQFF.

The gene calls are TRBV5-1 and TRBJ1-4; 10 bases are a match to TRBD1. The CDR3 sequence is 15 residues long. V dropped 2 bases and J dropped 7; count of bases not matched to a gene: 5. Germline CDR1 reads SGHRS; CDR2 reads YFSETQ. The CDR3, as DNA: TGCGCCAGCAGCTTTGAGACAGGGGGCCTTGAAAAACTGTTTTTT. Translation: CASSFETGGLEKLFF.

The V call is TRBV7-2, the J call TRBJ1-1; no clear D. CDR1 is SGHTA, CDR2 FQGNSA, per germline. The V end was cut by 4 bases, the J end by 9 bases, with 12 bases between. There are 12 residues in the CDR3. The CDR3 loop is CASSSRLLKAFF. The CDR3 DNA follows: TGTGCCAGCAGCTCCCGACTTTTGAAAGCTTTCTTT.

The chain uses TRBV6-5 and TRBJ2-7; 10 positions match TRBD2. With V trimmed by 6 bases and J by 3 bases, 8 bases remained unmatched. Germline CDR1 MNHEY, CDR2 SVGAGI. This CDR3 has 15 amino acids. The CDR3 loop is CASSPQLAGYYEQYF. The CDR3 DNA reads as TGTGCCAGCAGCCCCCAACTAGCGGGATACTACGAGCAGTACTTC.

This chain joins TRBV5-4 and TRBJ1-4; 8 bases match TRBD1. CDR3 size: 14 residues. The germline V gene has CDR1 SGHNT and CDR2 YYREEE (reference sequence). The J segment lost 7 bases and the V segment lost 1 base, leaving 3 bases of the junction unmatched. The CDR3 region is CASSLQGAAEKLFF. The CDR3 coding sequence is TGTGCCAGCAGCTTGCAGGGGGCGGCTGAAAAACTGTTTTTT.

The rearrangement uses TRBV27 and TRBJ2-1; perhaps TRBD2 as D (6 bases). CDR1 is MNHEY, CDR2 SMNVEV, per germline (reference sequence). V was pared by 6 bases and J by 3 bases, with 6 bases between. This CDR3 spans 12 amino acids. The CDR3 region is CASRGLYNEQFF. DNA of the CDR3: TGTGCCAGCAGGGGACTCTACAATGAGCAGTTCTTC.

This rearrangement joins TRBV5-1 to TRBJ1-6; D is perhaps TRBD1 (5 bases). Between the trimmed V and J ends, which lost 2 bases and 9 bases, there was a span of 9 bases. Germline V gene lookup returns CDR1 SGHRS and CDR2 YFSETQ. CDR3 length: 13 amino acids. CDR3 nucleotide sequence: TGCGCCAGCAGCTTAGCAGGGCGTTCACCCCTCCACTTT. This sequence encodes CASSLAGRSPLHF.

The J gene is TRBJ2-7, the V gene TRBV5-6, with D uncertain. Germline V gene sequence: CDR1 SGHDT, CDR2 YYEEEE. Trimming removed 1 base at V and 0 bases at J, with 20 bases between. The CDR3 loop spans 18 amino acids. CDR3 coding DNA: TGTGCCAGCAGCTTGTTTTCCACGCTTGTGCTCAGCTCCTACGAGCAGTACTTC. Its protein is CASSLFSTLVLSSYEQYF.

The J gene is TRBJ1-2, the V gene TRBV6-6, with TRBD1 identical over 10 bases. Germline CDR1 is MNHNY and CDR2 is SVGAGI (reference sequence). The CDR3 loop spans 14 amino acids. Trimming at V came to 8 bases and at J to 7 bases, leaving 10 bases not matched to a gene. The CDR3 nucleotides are TGTGCCAGCGGCGAGACAGGGGGCGGGATTGGCTACACCTTC. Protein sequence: CASGETGGGIGYTF.

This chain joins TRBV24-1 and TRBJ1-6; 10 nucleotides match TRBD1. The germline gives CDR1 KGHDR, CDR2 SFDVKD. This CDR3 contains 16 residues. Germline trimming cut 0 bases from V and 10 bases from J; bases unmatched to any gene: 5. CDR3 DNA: TGTGCCACCAGTGATTTGGGACAGGGGGGGTGGTCACCCCTCCACTTT. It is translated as CATSDLGQGGWSPLHF.

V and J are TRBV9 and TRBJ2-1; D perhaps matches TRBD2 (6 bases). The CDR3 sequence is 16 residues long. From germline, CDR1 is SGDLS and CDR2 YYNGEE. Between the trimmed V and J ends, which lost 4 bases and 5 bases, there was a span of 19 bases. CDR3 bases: TGTGCCAGCAGCACTCGACTAGAATTGTGGGACAATGAGCAGTTCTTC. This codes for CASSTRLELWDNEQFF.

CDR3 in DNA: TGTGCCAGCACCTTTGCTCCAGGGTGGGAGAACACTGAAGCTTTCTTT. As protein: CASTFAPGWENTEAFF. The rearrangement uses TRBV28 and TRBJ1-1, with TRBD1 as a possible D gene (5 bases). There are 16 residues in the CDR3. Germline CDR1 MDHEN, CDR2 SYDVKM. V lost 7 bases, J lost 1 base, and 19 bases lay in between.

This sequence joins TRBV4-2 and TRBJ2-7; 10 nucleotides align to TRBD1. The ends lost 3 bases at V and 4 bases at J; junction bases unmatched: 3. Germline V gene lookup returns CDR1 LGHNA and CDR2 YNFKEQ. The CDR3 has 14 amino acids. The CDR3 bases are TGTGCCAGCAGCCACCGGACAGGGGGGTACGAGCAGTACTTC. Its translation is CASSHRTGGYEQYF.

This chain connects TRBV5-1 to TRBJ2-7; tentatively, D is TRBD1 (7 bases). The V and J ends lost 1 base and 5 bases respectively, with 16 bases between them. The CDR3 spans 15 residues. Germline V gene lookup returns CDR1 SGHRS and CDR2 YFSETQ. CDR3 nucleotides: TGCGCCAGCAGCTTGTACGGCAGGGGGGACGACGAGCAGTACTTC. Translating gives CASSLYGRGDDEQYF. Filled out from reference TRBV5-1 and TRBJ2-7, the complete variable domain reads KAGVTQTPRYLIKTRGQQVTLSCSPISGHRSVSWYQQTPGQGLQFLFEYFSETQRNKGNFPGRFSGRQFSNSRSEMNVSTLELGDSALYLCASSLYGRGDDEQYFGPGTRLTVT.

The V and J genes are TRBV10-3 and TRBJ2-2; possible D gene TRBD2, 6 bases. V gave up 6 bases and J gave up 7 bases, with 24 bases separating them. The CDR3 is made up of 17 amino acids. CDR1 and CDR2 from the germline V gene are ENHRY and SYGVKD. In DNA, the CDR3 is TGTGCCATCAGCGGCAGGAGCCCGGGAGACGGAAACGGGGAGCTGTTTTTT. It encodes CAISGRSPGDGNGELFF.

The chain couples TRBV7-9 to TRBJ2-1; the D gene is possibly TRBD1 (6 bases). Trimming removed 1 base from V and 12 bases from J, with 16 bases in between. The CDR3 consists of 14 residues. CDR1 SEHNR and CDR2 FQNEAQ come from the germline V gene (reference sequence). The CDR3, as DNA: TGTGCCAGCAGCTTAGGTACAGGGAAGTACGGGCAGTTCTTC. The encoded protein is CASSLGTGKYGQFF.

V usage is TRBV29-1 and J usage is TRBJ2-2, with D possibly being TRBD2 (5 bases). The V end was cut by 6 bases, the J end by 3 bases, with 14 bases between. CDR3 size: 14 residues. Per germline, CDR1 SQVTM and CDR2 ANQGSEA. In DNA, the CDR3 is TGCAGCGTGCCGAGGACGGAGGACACCGGGGAGCTGTTTTTT. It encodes CSVPRTEDTGELFF.

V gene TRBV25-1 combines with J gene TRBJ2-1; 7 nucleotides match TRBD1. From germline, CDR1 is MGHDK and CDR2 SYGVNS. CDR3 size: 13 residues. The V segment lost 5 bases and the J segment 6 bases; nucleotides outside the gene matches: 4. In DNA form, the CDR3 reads TGTGCCAGCAGTCGGGACAGAATCAATGAGCAGTTCTTC. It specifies CASSRDRINEQFF.

The CDR3 nucleotides read TGTGCCAGCAGCTTAGAGACAGACGTATACTTC. Amino acid sequence: CASSLETDVYF. V is TRBV7-9 and J is TRBJ2-7, with a possible D match to TRBD1 (5 bases). In germline, CDR1 is SEHNR, CDR2 FQNEAQ (reference sequence). The CDR3 is 11 residues long. V was trimmed by 1 base and J by 13 bases, leaving 11 bases between them.

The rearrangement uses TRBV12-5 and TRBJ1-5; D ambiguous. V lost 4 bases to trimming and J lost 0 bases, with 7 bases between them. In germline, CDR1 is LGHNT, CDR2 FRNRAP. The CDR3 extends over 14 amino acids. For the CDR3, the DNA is TGTGCTAGTGGTTACGCTATTAGCAATCAGCCCCAGCATTTT. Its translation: CASGYAISNQPQHF.

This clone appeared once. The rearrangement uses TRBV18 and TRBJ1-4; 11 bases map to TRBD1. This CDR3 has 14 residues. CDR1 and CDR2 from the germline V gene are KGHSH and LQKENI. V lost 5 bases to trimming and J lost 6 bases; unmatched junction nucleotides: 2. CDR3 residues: CASSSGQGDEKLFF. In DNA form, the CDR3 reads TGTGCCAGCTCATCGGGACAGGGGGATGAAAAACTGTTTTTT.

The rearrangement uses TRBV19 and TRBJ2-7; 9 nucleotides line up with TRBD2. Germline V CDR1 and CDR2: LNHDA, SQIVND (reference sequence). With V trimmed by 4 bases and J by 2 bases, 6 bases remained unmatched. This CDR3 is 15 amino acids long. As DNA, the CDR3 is TGTGCCAGTAGTACCACTAGCGGGCAGACCTACGAGCAGTACTTC. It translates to CASSTTSGQTYEQYF.

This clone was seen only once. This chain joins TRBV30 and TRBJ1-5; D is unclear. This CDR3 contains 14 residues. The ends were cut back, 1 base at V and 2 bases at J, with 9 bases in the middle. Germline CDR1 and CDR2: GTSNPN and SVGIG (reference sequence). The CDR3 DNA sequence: TGTGCCTGGAGTGGAGGGAGCGGCAATCAGCCCCAGCATTTT. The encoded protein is CAWSGGSGNQPQHF.

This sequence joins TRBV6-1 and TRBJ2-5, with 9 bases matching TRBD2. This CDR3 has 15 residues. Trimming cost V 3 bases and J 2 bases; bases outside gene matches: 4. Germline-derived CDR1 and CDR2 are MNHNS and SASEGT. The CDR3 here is CASSDLAGAQETQYF. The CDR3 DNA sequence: TGTGCCAGCAGTGATTTAGCGGGGGCACAAGAGACCCAGTACTTC.

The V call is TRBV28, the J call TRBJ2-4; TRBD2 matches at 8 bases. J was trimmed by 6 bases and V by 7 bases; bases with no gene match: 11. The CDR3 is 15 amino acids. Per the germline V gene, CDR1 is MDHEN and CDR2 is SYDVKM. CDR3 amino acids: CASTSYLAGGNIQYF. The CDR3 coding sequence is TGTGCCAGCACATCCTATCTAGCGGGTGGAAACATTCAGTACTTC.

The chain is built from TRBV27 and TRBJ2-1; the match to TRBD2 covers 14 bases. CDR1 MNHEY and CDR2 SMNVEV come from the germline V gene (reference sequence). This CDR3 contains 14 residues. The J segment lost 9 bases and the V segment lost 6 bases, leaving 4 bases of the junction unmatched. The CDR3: CASRGTSGRPEQFF. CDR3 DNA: TGTGCCAGCAGAGGGACTAGCGGGAGACCTGAGCAGTTCTTC.